One sample yielded the 14 T cell receptor beta chains listed below, sequenced in a study of blood T cells in healthy people across ages. For the second PCR, which ran for roughly 6 to 12 cycles, a sample-barcoded 5' primer and a J-beta primer mix were used. TCRdb analysed the 5' RACE reads with MiXCR anew, one entry per CDR3 protein. The table has more than 500,000 distinct CDR3 sequences, roughly a quarter seen once. The same data also contributed to another study, on T cells of mothers and their children.

Input material: blood. The receptor set was obtained from a boy aged 2 to 10 in good health.

The V gene is TRBV20-1, the J gene TRBJ2-5; D remains unclear. Trimming took off 3 bases at V and 2 bases at J, with 16 bases between the two ends. The CDR3 runs 15 residues. CDR1 and CDR2 (germline): DFQATT, SNEGSKA (reference sequence). DNA for the CDR3: TGCAGTGCTAGGGATACTCTGGGCCGACAAGAGACCCAGTACTTC. Its protein is CSARDTLGRQETQYF.

The chain links TRBV3-1 to TRBJ2-1; 12 bases fit TRBD2. Trimming at V came to 0 bases and at J to 5 bases, leaving 11 bases not matched to a gene. Germline loops: CDR1 LGHDT, CDR2 YNNKEL (reference sequence). The CDR3 sequence is 19 residues long. The CDR3 sequence is CASSQEGVRTSGIHNEQFF. DNA for the CDR3: TGTGCCAGCAGCCAAGAGGGGGTAAGGACTAGCGGGATCCACAATGAGCAGTTCTTC.

The sample holds a few counts of this clonotype. V is TRBV12-3 or TRBV12-4 and J is TRBJ2-1; no firm D call. The CDR3 consists of 12 residues. V gave up 5 bases and J gave up 6 bases, with 8 bases separating them. The CDR3 DNA reads TGTGCCAGCAGTCTCACCACCAATGAGCAGTTCTTC. It encodes CASSLTTNEQFF.

The rearrangement uses TRBV11-2 and TRBJ2-2; D is undetermined. Germline V lookup: CDR1 SGHAT, CDR2 FQNNGV. The V end was cut by 4 bases, the J end by 1 base, with 16 bases between. This CDR3 contains 17 residues. CDR3 coding DNA: TGTGCCAGCAGCTCCCCGGTATGGTATCTGAACACCGGGGAGCTGTTTTTT. Its translation: CASSSPVWYLNTGELFF.

This clonotype was seen a handful of times. The chain is built from TRBV6-1 and TRBJ1-4, with D unclear. Trimming pared 6 bases from V and 4 bases from J, leaving 18 bases between. CDR3 size: 16 residues. The germline V gene has CDR1 MNHNS and CDR2 SASEGT. The CDR3 DNA reads TGTGCCAGCAGAACCCACCTTAGAGACCTTAATGAAAAACTGTTTTTT. Amino acids: CASRTHLRDLNEKLFF.

In its sample, this clonotype was seen a few times. V and J are TRBV7-9 and TRBJ2-1; weak D call: TRBD2 (6 bases). V gave up 4 bases and J gave up 1 base, with 23 bases separating them. The CDR3 runs 19 residues. CDR1 and CDR2 (germline): SEHNR, FQNEAQ (reference sequence). This CDR3 reads CASSSLGGGPLTSYNEQFF. The CDR3 nucleotides are TGTGCCAGCAGCTCCCTCGGCGGAGGGCCGCTTACGTCCTACAATGAGCAGTTCTTC.

This rearrangement joins TRBV29-1 to TRBJ2-1; 11 nucleotides line up with TRBD2. In germline, CDR1 is SQVTM, CDR2 ANQGSEA. This CDR3 has 15 residues. V shed 7 bases, J shed 6 bases, and the junction held 11 bases outside the gene matches. The chain's CDR3 is CSGSQGLAERNEQFF. The CDR3, as DNA: TGCAGCGGCTCCCAGGGACTAGCGGAGCGCAATGAGCAGTTCTTC.

The chain is built from TRBV6-2 or TRBV6-3 and TRBJ1-2, with no clear D. Trimming took 2 bases from V and 8 from J, leaving 21 bases between them. This CDR3 has 16 amino acids. CDR1 and CDR2 from the germline V gene are MNHEY and SVGEGT. The CDR3 here is CASSYAAGRPEVGYTF. The CDR3 nucleotides are TGTGCCAGCAGTTACGCCGCCGGCCGCCCGGAGGTGGGCTACACCTTC.

The chain couples TRBV3-1 to TRBJ2-1; 8 nucleotides line up with TRBD2. Germline CDR1 reads LGHDT; CDR2 reads YNNKEL (reference sequence). V shed 0 bases and J 5 bases; nucleotides not matched to a gene: 6. CDR3 size: 16 residues. Here the CDR3 reads CASSQERQRENNEQFF. The CDR3, as DNA: TGTGCCAGCAGCCAAGAACGGCAGCGGGAGAACAATGAGCAGTTCTTC.

This clonotype came up a few times. V usage is TRBV6-5 and J usage is TRBJ2-1; D is uncertain. The J call may not be correct, given that the DNA end is closer to TRBJ2-5. This CDR3 contains 15 residues. Germline V CDR1 and CDR2: MNHEY, SVGAGI. CDR3 nucleotides: TGTGCCAGCAGTTACACTTCGGGCAGTAGAGAGACCCAGTACTTC. Translated: CASSYTSGSRETQYF.

The chain recombines TRBV29-1 with TRBJ2-7; TRBD2 aligns across 7 bases. Gene TRBJ2-1 matches the end of the DNA better, so the J call may be wrong. This CDR3 is 13 amino acids long. Germline V gene sequence: CDR1 SQVTM, CDR2 ANQGSEA. CDR3 bases: TGCAGCGTTGATGGGACTATATACAATGAGCAGTTCTTC. Its translation: CSVDGTIYNEQFF.

This clonotype was found once. This chain joins TRBV7-9 and TRBJ2-1; tentative D call: TRBD2 (6 bases). This CDR3 region has 12 residues. In germline, CDR1 is SEHNR, CDR2 FQNEAQ (reference sequence). Trimming pared 6 bases from V and 8 bases from J, leaving 11 bases between. The CDR3 bases are TGTGCCAGCAGTAAACTAGCAGATGAGCAGTTCTTC. Translated, it gives CASSKLADEQFF.

The sample holds a few counts of this clonotype. CDR3 region: CSARVPSGTGDTGELFF. The CDR3 bases are TGCAGTGCTAGAGTACCCAGCGGGACGGGTGACACCGGGGAGCTGTTTTTT. The V gene is TRBV20-1, the J gene TRBJ2-2; TRBD2 aligns across 7 bases. Looked up from germline, CDR1 is DFQATT and CDR2 is SNEGSKA (reference sequence). The CDR3 is made up of 17 amino acids. V gave up 1 base and J gave up 3 bases; unmatched junction bases: 11.

This clonotype was detected only a few times. This chain connects TRBV25-1 to TRBJ2-5; D is unclear. CDR3 length equals 16 residues. Trimming shortened V by 4 bases and J by 3 bases, and 18 bases separated the two germline ends. The V gene's germline CDR1 is MGHDK and CDR2 SYGVNS. In DNA, the CDR3 is TGTGCCAGCAGTGCCGCCCCCGGACCCGAAGAAGAGACCCAGTACTTC. This codes for CASSAAPGPEEETQYF.